This is a list of T cell receptor beta chains from one sample in a study of cytomegalovirus exposure and HLA in healthy donors. This table comes from immunoSEQ multiplex PCR, and its TCRdb copy is limited to in-frame clones, with some not included. Counted here are 110,000 to 150,000 clones, about 79% occurring once; the ten biggest clones make up around 4.3%. Source material: PBMCs. Receptors were obtained from a man aged 35 to 55 in good health and CMV-seropositive. Both conserved end residues are part of each CDR3. Fields, in order: V gene, CDR3 length, CDR3 protein.

>TRBV9|13
CASSGGVSYEQYF
>TRBV9|11
CASRRDYGYTF
>TRBV7-9|13
CASRQGETYEQYF
>TRBV7-6|11
CASSFLDTQYF
>TRBV6-1|15
CASSDLTEYQETQYF
>TRBV30|15
CAWSLLGTSRGEQFF
>TRBV5-1|14
CASSKGGDLYEQYF
>TRBV6-1|12
CANSGQSYGYTF
>TRBV27|15
CASRAGQVGNQPQHF
>TRBV30|12
CAWNEWAYGYTF
>TRBV7-2|15
CASSPVWGRNQPQHF
>TRBV5-1|15
CASSLGQTRADGYTF
>TRBV6-5|13
CASSPREGDGYTF
>TRBV12-5|14
CASGFQGAAETQYF
>TRBV30|14
CAWTPQGPGYGYTF
>TRBV25-1|14
CASSDAASTDTQYF
>TRBV30|15
CAWSLNVLPGETQYF
>TRBV6-6|16
CASSSRNSNSNQPQHF
>TRBV6-1|15
CASTERLAEDNEQFF